The T cell receptor (beta chain) described here comes from a study of T cells after yellow fever vaccination (dated by TCRdb to the late 2010s). Concerning the study at large: The SMART-Seq v4 Ultra Low Input RNA kit was used to prepare libraries from fractions with low cell numbers. To follow T-cell clones before and after both primary and booster YFV17D yellow fever vaccination, bulk TCR alpha and beta repertoires underwent longitudinal sequencing. The cohort comprised two healthy male donors, one aged 18 to 29 and one aged 30 to 40 years. Blood was drawn at multiple timepoints before and after primary and secondary immunization, with bulk PBMC replicates and cell subsets isolated.

According to the study, the label for this sample's treatment or condition signals: live attenuated yellow fever vaccine strain. PBMCs were isolated from peripheral blood using a standard Ficoll-Paque protocol. Dynabeads CD4 and CD8 positive selection kits were used to isolate the CD4 and CD8 T-cell fractions. TriZol was used to extract RNA from bulk PBMCs, CD4 and CD8 fractions, and dextramer-positive and dextramer-negative fractions. This clonotype was counted a few times. No cognate antigen has been identified for it. No base-level quality is on record; no much larger clone is a single base apart. The germline V gene (reference sequence) gives CDR1 as MNHNY and CDR2 as SVGAGI. The V and J ends are trimmed by 11 bases and 5 bases, leaving 15 bases between them. The CDR3, from cysteine to phenylalanine, totals 12 residues. The only DNA kept is the CDR3, 36 bases in frame from the first base. Reads for this sample came from an Illumina NovaSeq 6000. Synthesis of TCR cDNA relied on 5'RACE template switching, a step that introduced a universal primer site along with unique molecular identifiers. Priming for cDNA synthesis came from both the TCR alpha and TCR beta constant segments. Libraries were amplified in two PCR steps, with sample barcodes and sequencing adapters added in the second step. Sequencing of libraries was performed on Illumina HiSeq 2500 (2x100 bp) or NovaSeq (2x150 bp). Regarding the original processing steps: MIGEC handled demultiplexing of reads and collapsing into UMI consensus sequences, while MiXCR performed V(D)J alignment. Vaccine-responding clonotypes were defined with edgeR using replicate PBMC samples, requiring FDR below 0.01 and a log2 fold change above 5 up to day 15. Each bulk clonotype was labeled CD4 or CD8 based on which sequenced repertoire, CD4 or CD8, contained the clonotype at higher abundance. Starting from the raw public reads, TCRdb applied fastp trimming at Q25, assembled clones with MiXCR and retained in-frame beta chains. A single entry per CDR3 protein holds the most common genes and DNA from its merged rows. TCRdb assigned the V and J calls; the authors' analysis was not used. This sample is represented by just over 250,000 distinct CDR3 sequences; roughly 5.2% of them were singletons. The leading ten clones occupy roughly 3.4% of the sample.

Study-wide conclusions, independent of this receptor: Only two donors were included in the study, so the extent to which the findings can be generalized is limited. Compared with the primary T-cell response, the secondary T-cell response was weaker but faster, peaking on day 5 rather than day 15. A small fraction of clonotypes showed up in both the CD4 and CD8 compartments, probably as a result of convergent recombination. Most clones expanded after primary vaccination (around 96% of CD4 and around 88% of CD8) were re-detected after the booster, suggesting that broad memory maintenance occurred. FACS-sorted repertoires could contain abundant contaminating clonotypes from the bulk population, so computational filtering was required.

The material sequenced was CD4+ T cells sorted from PBMCs, taken on the day of the yellow fever booster vaccination. This receptor chain uses TRBV6-6 and TRBJ2-5, with a weak D call of TRBD2 (6 bases match). This clonotype was obtained from a man aged 18 to 35 who received the YFV17D yellow fever vaccine. The DNA sequence is as follows: TGTGCCGGTAGCGGAGGAGGGGAGACCCAGTACTTC. This translates into CAGSGGGETQYF.